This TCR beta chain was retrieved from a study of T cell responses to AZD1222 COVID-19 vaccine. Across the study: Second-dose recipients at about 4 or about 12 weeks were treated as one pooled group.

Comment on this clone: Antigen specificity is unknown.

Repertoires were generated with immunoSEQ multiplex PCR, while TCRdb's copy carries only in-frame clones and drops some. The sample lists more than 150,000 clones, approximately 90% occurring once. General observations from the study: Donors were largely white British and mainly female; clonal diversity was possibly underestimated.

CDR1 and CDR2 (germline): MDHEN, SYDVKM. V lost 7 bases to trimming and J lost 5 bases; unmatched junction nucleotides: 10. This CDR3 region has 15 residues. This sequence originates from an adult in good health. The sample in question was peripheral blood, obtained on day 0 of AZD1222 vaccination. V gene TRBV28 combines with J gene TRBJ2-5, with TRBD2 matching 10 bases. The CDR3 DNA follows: TGTGCCAGCACGAGCGGGAGGGGGGGGTTGGAGACCCAGTACTTC. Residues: CASTSGRGGLETQYF.